These 6 T cell receptor beta chains were all obtained from the same sample, sequenced in a study of post-analysis software for immune sequencing data. Unique molecular identifiers featured in each of the TCR beta cDNA libraries. A single record per CDR3 protein comes from TCRdb applying MiXCR to the PCR reads. The table lists about 500,000 distinct CDR3 sequences, roughly 45% of them singletons. Their target antigens are unknown. Study-level results: Included in a set of 5 or 6 TRBV segments more frequent in patients than controls were TRBV5-6, TRBV5-1 and TRBV20-1.

The sample was blood. The receptor set was obtained from a girl aged 5-17 years with multiple sclerosis.

The chain employs TRBV20-1 and TRBJ1-5, with D tentatively TRBD1 (6 bases). Germline CDR1 DFQATT, CDR2 SNEGSKA (reference sequence). V was clipped by 0 bases and J by 5 bases, with 11 bases between them. The CDR3 contains 14 residues. The CDR3 protein is CSARDSRGDQPQHF. The CDR3, as DNA: TGCAGTGCTAGAGATTCTAGGGGGGATCAGCCCCAGCATTTT.

This clonotype was seen more than once but under ten times. The rearrangement links TRBV6-5 to TRBJ2-4; TRBD2 aligns across 7 bases. Looked up from germline, CDR1 is MNHEY and CDR2 is SVGAGI. This CDR3 has 16 amino acids. Losses at the gene ends were 2 bases for V and 0 bases for J; bases not matched to a gene: 4. The CDR3 is CASSYGGELAKNIQYF. The CDR3 DNA reads TGTGCCAGCAGTTACGGGGGGGAACTAGCCAAAAACATTCAGTACTTC.

The chain links TRBV7-9 to TRBJ2-7; TRBD2 matches 7 bases. Germline V lookup: CDR1 SEHNR, CDR2 FQNEAQ (reference sequence). CDR3 length: 17 residues. V shed 3 bases, J shed 4 bases, and the junction held 15 bases outside the gene matches. CDR3 nucleotide sequence: TGTGCCAGCAGCTTCGTTACGGGGGAGGGCCTTTCTTACGAGCAGTACTTC. Translated: CASSFVTGEGLSYEQYF.

This clonotype was seen more than once but under ten times. The chain couples TRBV12-3 or TRBV12-4 to TRBJ1-1; 7 positions match TRBD1. V gave up 6 bases and J gave up 10 bases; unmatched junction bases: 8. The CDR3 length is 12 residues. CDR3 sequence reads: CASSPDRAGAFF. The CDR3 DNA is TGTGCCAGCAGCCCCGACAGGGCGGGAGCTTTCTTT.

The chain joins TRBV28 to TRBJ2-5; possible D gene TRBD2, 5 bases. Germline V CDR1 and CDR2: MDHEN, SYDVKM. The CDR3 is made up of 14 amino acids. V was clipped by 6 bases and J by 0 bases, with 11 bases between them. CDR3 DNA sequence: TGTGCCAGCAGAATTAGCGTTAACCAAGAGACCCAGTACTTC. Translation: CASRISVNQETQYF.

This clonotype turned up a few times. The chain is built from TRBV3-1 and TRBJ1-2; D not certain. This CDR3 region has 12 residues. The V gene's germline CDR1 is LGHDT and CDR2 YNNKEL (reference sequence). V lost 3 bases and J 8 bases, leaving 10 bases between the germline ends. The CDR3 loop reads CASSQGREGYTF. CDR3 coding DNA: TGTGCCAGCAGCCAGGGGAGGGAAGGCTACACCTTC.